The next 16 T cell receptor beta chains were all read from a single sample in a study of technical replicates of blood from a handful of donors. The table came from immunoSEQ multiplex PCR; TCRdb's copy has only in-frame clones and leaves some out. The repertoire consists of more than 75,000 clones, with around 92% occurring once and the leading ten covering roughly 0.25%. The specimen sequenced was T cells isolated from PBMCs. These receptors all come from a human donor in good health.

The chain links TRBV7-9 to TRBJ1-2; D gene uncertain. The CDR3 is 14 residues long. Germline lookup yields CDR1 SEHNR and CDR2 FQNEAQ (reference sequence). Deletions cut 2 bases from V and 6 bases from J, with 13 bases between. The CDR3 sequence is CASSLSRGSDGYTF. In DNA, the CDR3 is TGTGCCAGCAGCTTAAGTCGGGGATCAGATGGCTACACCTTC. The whole variable domain, filled in from reference TRBV7-9 and TRBJ1-2, reads DTGVSQNPRHKITKRGQNVTFRCDPISEHNRLYWYRQTLGQGPEFLTYFQNEAQLEKSRLLSDRFSAERPKGSFSTLEIQRTEQGDSAMYLCASSLSRGSDGYTFGSGTRLTVV.

About this clone itself: Other nucleotide sequences in the sample specify the same CDR3. This sequence joins TRBV11-3 and TRBJ2-3; TRBD2 matches at 8 bases. Trimming cost V 5 bases and J 1 base; bases outside gene matches: 2. This CDR3 comprises 14 residues. Germline V gene lookup returns CDR1 SGHNT and CDR2 YENEEA. CDR3: CASSLGRGTDTQYF. CDR3 bases: TGTGCCAGCAGCCTCGGGAGGGGCACAGATACGCAGTATTTT. The complete variable domain, with remaining parts taken from reference TRBV11-3 and TRBJ2-3, reads EAGVVQSPRYKIIEKKQPVAFWCNPISGHNTLYWYLQNLGQGPELLIRYENEEAVDDSQLPKDRFSAERLKGVDSTLKIQPAELGDSAVYLCASSLGRGTDTQYFGPGTRLTVL.

The chain combines TRBV5-1 with TRBJ2-5; TRBD1 aligns across 9 bases. CDR3 length equals 14 residues. Germline CDR1 and CDR2: SGHRS and YFSETQ. Trimming took 6 bases from V and 3 from J; bases not matched to a gene: 6. CDR3 nucleotide sequence: TGCGCCAGCACCCCGCGGACAGGGGAAGAGACCCAGTACTTC. Translation gives CASTPRTGEETQYF.

The chain employs TRBV28 and TRBJ2-3, with a weak D call TRBD1 (5 bases). The CDR3 length is 15 residues. V gave up 2 bases and J gave up 3 bases, with 12 bases separating them. CDR1 and CDR2 (germline): MDHEN, SYDVKM. The CDR3 is CASSLPRVGTDTQYF. The DNA for the CDR3 is TGTGCCAGCAGTTTACCCAGGGTGGGGACAGATACGCAGTATTTT.

The chain links TRBV13 to TRBJ1-4; TRBD1 matches at 7 bases. The trim removed 4 bases at V and 0 bases at J, leaving 11 bases unmatched. The germline V gene has CDR1 PRHDT and CDR2 FYEKMQ (reference sequence). The CDR3 spans 18 residues. The CDR3 DNA reads TGTGCCAGCAGCTCCACCGGGACAGAACACGCAACTAATGAAAAACTGTTTTTT. It specifies CASSSTGTEHATNEKLFF.

The CDR3 bases are TGCGCCAGCAGCCTGTTCGACGGGAGCACAGATACGCAGTATTTT. Its protein is CASSLFDGSTDTQYF. The V gene is TRBV4-1, the J gene TRBJ2-3, with D uncertain. Trimming took off 4 bases at V and 0 bases at J, with 11 bases between the two ends. Germline loops: CDR1 MGHRA, CDR2 YSYEKL. This CDR3 contains 15 residues.

V is TRBV11-2 and J is TRBJ1-4; weak D call: TRBD1 (6 bases). Trimming left V 1 base short and J 0 bases short, with 18 bases between. From germline, CDR1 is SGHAT and CDR2 FQNNGV. The length of the CDR3 is 19 residues. This chain's CDR3 is CASSLGGGFVPATNEKLFF. CDR3 DNA sequence: TGTGCCAGCAGCTTAGGAGGGGGTTTCGTCCCTGCAACTAATGAAAAACTGTTTTTT.

This chain links TRBV2 with TRBJ1-1, with D possibly being TRBD1 (5 bases). Looked up from germline, CDR1 is SNHLY and CDR2 is FYNNEI. With 3 bases removed from V and 5 bases from J, the gap between germline ends came to 13 bases. The CDR3 has 14 amino acids. CDR3 amino acids: CASSESGRNTEAFF. The CDR3 bases are TGTGCCAGCAGTGAGTCAGGGCGGAATACTGAAGCTTTCTTT.

The gene calls are TRBV19 and TRBJ2-1; possibly TRBD1 for D (6 bases). This CDR3 comprises 15 residues. Germline CDR1 is LNHDA and CDR2 is SQIVND (reference sequence). Between the trimmed V and J ends, which lost 5 bases and 4 bases, there was a span of 15 bases. The CDR3 sequence: CASSDDRRVYNEQFF. CDR3 bases: TGTGCCAGTAGTGACGACAGGCGAGTTTACAATGAGCAGTTCTTC.

This rearrangement joins TRBV27 to TRBJ2-3; 9 nucleotides align to TRBD1. V lost 6 bases to trimming and J lost 3 bases; unmatched junction nucleotides: 10. CDR1 is MNHEY, CDR2 SMNVEV, per germline (reference sequence). This CDR3 has 16 residues. The CDR3 sequence is CASSPSTGTGTDTQYF. In DNA form, the CDR3 reads TGTGCCAGCAGCCCATCGACCGGGACAGGGACAGATACGCAGTATTTT.

J is TRBJ2-5 and V is TRBV19; no definite D call. Germline CDR1 LNHDA, CDR2 SQIVND (reference sequence). This CDR3 contains 14 residues. Trimming took off 4 bases at V and 5 bases at J, with 14 bases between the two ends. CDR3: CASSTLTVGETQYF. As DNA, the CDR3 is TGTGCCAGTAGTACCCTCACAGTTGGGGAGACCCAGTACTTC.

V is TRBV5-1 and J is TRBJ2-2, with D possibly TRBD2 on 6 matching bases. Trimming shortened V by 0 bases and J by 3 bases, and 6 bases separated the two germline ends. The germline V gene has CDR1 SGHRS and CDR2 YFSETQ. The CDR3 is 14 residues long. CDR3 amino acids: CASSLERDTGELFF. The CDR3 region has the DNA TGCGCCAGCAGCTTGGAGCGGGACACCGGGGAGCTGTTTTTT.

V usage is TRBV11-3 and J usage is TRBJ1-1, with no clear D. Germline values: CDR1 SGHNT, CDR2 YENEEA. The CDR3 covers 14 residues. Trimming pared 3 bases from V and 0 bases from J, leaving 8 bases between. DNA of the CDR3: TGTGCCAGCAGCTTCCGGGAGTTGAACACTGAAGCTTTCTTT. This codes for CASSFRELNTEAFF.

The gene calls are TRBV10-3 and TRBJ1-5; 10 nucleotides align to TRBD1. The CDR3 loop spans 17 amino acids. Germline trimming cut 11 bases from V and 1 base from J; bases unmatched to any gene: 14. Germline V gene sequence: CDR1 ENHRY, CDR2 SYGVKD. Here the CDR3 reads CASRDRGSSGSNQPQHF. For the CDR3, the DNA is TGTGCCTCCCGGGACAGGGGTTCTTCGGGAAGCAATCAGCCCCAGCATTTT.

The V and J genes are TRBV6-1 and TRBJ2-7; 14 nucleotides line up with TRBD2. There are 15 residues in the CDR3. Germline V lookup: CDR1 MNHNS, CDR2 SASEGT. Trimming took 5 bases from V and 4 from J; bases not matched to a gene: 4. In DNA form, the CDR3 reads TGTGCCAGCAGTCTAGGGACTAGCGGGAGATACGAGCAGTACTTC. Amino acids: CASSLGTSGRYEQYF.

This chain links TRBV28 with TRBJ2-7; 11 bases are shared with TRBD2. The germline V gene encodes CDR1 MDHEN and CDR2 SYDVKM. The CDR3 is 13 amino acids. Unmatched junction bases numbered 8, after V lost 10 bases and J lost 6 bases. The CDR3 DNA follows: TGTGCCACCGTAGCGGGAGGGCCGCGCGAGCAGTACTTC. This codes for CATVAGGPREQYF.